The clone carrying this T cell receptor beta chain has just one count. The CDR3 consists of 17 residues. The V segment lost 1 base and the J segment 1 base; nucleotides outside the gene matches: 6. Germline assignment: CDR1 SEHNR and CDR2 FQNEAQ (reference sequence). The data originate from a study of T cell repertoires in ileal Crohn's disease. Profiled with immunoSEQ multiplex PCR; TCRdb holds only in-frame clones, not every one. The sample includes more than 15,000 clones, over 45% of them seen just once. The rearrangement joins TRBV7-9 to TRBJ2-3, with 9 bases matching TRBD2. The receptor was derived from an adult with Crohn's disease. The specimen was ileal tissue. The chain's CDR3 is CASSLGASGDRTDTQYF. CDR3 bases: TGTGCCAGCAGCTTAGGGGCTAGCGGGGACCGCACAGATACGCAGTATTTT.